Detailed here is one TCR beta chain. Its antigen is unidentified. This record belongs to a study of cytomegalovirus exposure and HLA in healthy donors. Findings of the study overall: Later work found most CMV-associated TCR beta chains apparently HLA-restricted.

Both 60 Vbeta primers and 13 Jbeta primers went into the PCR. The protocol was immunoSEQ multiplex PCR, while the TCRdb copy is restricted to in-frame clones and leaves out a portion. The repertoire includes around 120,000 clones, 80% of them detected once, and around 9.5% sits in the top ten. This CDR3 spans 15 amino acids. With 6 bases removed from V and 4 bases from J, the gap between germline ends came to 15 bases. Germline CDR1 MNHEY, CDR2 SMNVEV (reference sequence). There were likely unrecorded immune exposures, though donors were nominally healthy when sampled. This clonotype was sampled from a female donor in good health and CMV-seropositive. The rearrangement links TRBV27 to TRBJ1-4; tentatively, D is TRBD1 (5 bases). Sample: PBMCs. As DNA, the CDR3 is TGTGCCAGCAGGCACTTGACAGATGATAATGAAAAACTGTTTTTT. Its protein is CASRHLTDDNEKLFF.